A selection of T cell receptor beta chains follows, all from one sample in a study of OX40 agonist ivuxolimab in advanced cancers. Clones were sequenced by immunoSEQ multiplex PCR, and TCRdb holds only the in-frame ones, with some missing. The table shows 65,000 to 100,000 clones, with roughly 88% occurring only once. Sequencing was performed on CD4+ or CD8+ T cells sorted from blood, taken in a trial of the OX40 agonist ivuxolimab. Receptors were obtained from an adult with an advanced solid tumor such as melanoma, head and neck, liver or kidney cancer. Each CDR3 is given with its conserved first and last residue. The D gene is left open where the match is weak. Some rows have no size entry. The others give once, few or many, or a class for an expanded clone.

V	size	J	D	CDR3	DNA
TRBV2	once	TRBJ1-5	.	CASSLGHISNQPQHF	TGTGCCAGCAGCCTAGGACATATAAGCAATCAGCCCCAGCATTTT
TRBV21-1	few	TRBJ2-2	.	CASISTSGFNTGELFF	TGTGCCAGCATCTCGACTAGCGGATTTAACACCGGGGAGCTGTTTTTT
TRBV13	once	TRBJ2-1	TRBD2	CASSSLIESGSIDEQFF	TGTGCCAGCAGCTCTCTCATCGAGAGCGGGAGTATTGATGAGCAGTTCTTC
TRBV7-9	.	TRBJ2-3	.	CASSWLAPPQYF	TGTGCCAGCAGCTGGCTAGCTCCCCCGCAGTATTTT
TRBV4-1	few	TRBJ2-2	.	CASSQGYANTGELFF	TGCGCCAGCAGCCAAGGCTACGCGAACACCGGGGAGCTGTTTTTT
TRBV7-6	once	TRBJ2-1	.	CASSLYPYNEQFF	TGTGCCAGCAGCTTATATCCTTACAATGAGCAGTTCTTC
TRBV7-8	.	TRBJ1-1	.	CASSLDSTEAFF	TGTGCCAGCAGCTTAGACTCAACTGAAGCTTTCTTT
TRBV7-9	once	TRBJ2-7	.	CASSGVRVGAEQYF	TGTGCCAGCAGCGGGGTCAGGGTTGGGGCCGAGCAGTACTTC
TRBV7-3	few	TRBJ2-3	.	CASSLLGADTQYF	TGTGCCAGCAGCTTATTGGGGGCAGATACGCAGTATTTT
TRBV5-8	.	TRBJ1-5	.	CASSLGQFQPQHF	TGTGCCAGCAGCTTGGGACAGTTTCAGCCCCAGCATTTT
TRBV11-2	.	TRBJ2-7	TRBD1	CASSLAPGGYEQYF	TGTGCCAGCAGCTTAGCCCCAGGGGGCTACGAGCAGTACTTC
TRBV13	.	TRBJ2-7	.	CATGTAWLGYEQYF	TGTGCCACCGGGACGGCGTGGTTGGGTTACGAGCAGTACTTC
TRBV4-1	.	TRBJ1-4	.	CASSQVGQGFEKLFF	TGCGCCAGCAGCCAAGTCGGGCAGGGCTTTGAAAAACTGTTTTTT
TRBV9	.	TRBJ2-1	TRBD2	CASSYTSGLGHNEQFF	TGTGCCAGCAGTTATACTTCGGGACTAGGACATAATGAGCAGTTCTTC
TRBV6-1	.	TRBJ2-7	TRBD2	CASSGGSYEQYF	TGTGCCAGCAGTGGCGGGAGTTACGAGCAGTACTTC
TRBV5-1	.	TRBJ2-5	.	CASSPEGASTKTQYF	TGCGCCAGCAGCCCGGAGGGGGCCTCGACGAAGACCCAGTACTTC
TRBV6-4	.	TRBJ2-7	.	CASRRLGHSYEQYF	TGTGCCAGCAGGAGGTTGGGCCACTCCTACGAGCAGTACTTC
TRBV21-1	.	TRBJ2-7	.	CASIDRGFSYEQYF	TGTGCCAGCATCGACAGGGGGTTTTCGTACGAGCAGTACTTC
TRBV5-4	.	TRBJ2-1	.	CASSPGTPYNEQFF	TGTGCCAGCAGCCCCGGGACACCATACAATGAGCAGTTCTTC
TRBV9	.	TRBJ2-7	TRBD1	CASSVSGGYEQYF	TGTGCCAGCAGCGTATCAGGGGGCTACGAGCAGTACTTC